Only a few counts were recorded for the clone carrying this TCR beta chain. Losses at the gene ends were 2 bases for V and 0 bases for J; bases not matched to a gene: 5. Germline assignment: CDR1 SGHNT and CDR2 YYREEE (reference sequence). This CDR3 is 16 amino acids long. This sample was included in a study of human T cells and chemical hapten exposure. The time point: patch test 2, 6 weeks after DPC sensitization. The treatment is: therapeutic diphenylcyclopropenone sensitization with weekly scalp DPC. TCRdb used MiXCR to reprocess the RACE reads, holding one entry per CDR3 protein. This table holds 75,000 to 100,000 distinct CDR3 sequences, around 9.3% found once.

Source: whole blood, taken in connection with sensitization to the hapten diphenylcyclopropenone (DPC). The origin of this receptor is a woman in her thirties or forties with alopecia areata. Some clones in this sample may be carry-over from other donors' samples. The gene calls are TRBV5-4 and TRBJ2-3, with 8 bases identical to TRBD2. CDR3 sequence (DNA): TGTGCCAGCAGCTTAAGACGGGAGGGGAGCACAGATACGCAGTATTTT. Its protein product is CASSLRREGSTDTQYF.